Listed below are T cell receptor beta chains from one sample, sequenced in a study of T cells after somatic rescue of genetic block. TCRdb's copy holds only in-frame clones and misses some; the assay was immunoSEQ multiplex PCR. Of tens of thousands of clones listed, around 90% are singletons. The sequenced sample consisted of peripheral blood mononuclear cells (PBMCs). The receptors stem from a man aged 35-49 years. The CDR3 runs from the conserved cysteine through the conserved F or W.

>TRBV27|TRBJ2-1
CASSETSGSGHNEQFF
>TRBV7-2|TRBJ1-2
CASSFYRGSNYGYTF
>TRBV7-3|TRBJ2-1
CASSGSGEYNEQFF
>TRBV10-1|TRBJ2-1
CASSDSGQGNHNEQFF
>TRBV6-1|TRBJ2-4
CASSEARGNIQYF
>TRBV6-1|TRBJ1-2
CASRAREEDYTF
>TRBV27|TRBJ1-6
CASSPLKQNNSPLHF
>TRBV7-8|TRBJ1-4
CASSLGSGANEKLFF
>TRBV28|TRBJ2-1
CASSVGGYYNEQFF
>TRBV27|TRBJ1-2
CASSSGGLDGYTF
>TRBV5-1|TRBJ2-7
CASSSRAGWEQYF
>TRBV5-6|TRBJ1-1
CASSTPGVGPGRTEAFF
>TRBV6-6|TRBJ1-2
CASSYSGQGNYGYTF
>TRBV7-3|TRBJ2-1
CASSPMDGYNEQFF
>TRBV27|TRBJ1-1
CASSFRRGRYTEAFF
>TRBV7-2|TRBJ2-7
CASSFWGHLSYEQYF
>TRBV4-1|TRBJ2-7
CASSQDGREGTSYEQYF
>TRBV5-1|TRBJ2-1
CASSYEVGTGGNEQFF
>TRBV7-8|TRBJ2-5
CASSSGLAGKETQYF
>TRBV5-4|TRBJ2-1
CASSSPGTGAPGQFF
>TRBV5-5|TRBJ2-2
CASSPTSRQNTGELFF
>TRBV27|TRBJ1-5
CASSLWAGNQPQHF
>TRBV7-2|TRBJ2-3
CASSSLGTQYF
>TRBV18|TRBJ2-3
CASSPPSSTDTQYF
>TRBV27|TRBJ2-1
CASSSPGGGNEQFF
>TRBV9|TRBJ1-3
CASSVVGTHGNTIYF
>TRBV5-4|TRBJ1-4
CASSLGLYNEKLFF
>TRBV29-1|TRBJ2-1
CSVLPSGLYNEQFF
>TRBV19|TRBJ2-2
CASSSAGGPTGELFF
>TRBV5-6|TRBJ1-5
CASSLVQDQPQHF
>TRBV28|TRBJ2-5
CASSLTSGGQETQYF
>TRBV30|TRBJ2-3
CAWSVRRFSSTDTQYF
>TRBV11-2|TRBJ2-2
CASTPVRAGAGELFF
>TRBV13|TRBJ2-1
CASSLPLAGGLNEQFF